The 15 T cell receptor beta chains below were found in one sample sequenced in a study of Ad26.COV2.S vaccination and SARS-CoV-2 variants. Noted treatment: around 19 received Ad26.COV2.S at low or high dose, single or two shots; roughly five received placebo; per-sample allocation not given. Sampling took place 63 days after the first vaccine or placebo injection. Libraries were prepared by immunoSEQ multiplex PCR; TCRdb keeps only in-frame clonotypes and omits some of them. The sample holds about 480,000 clones, approximately 88% seen once. The sample in question was peripheral blood, obtained in a trial of Ad26.COV2.S vaccine versus placebo. These TCRs come from a person between 18 and 65 years old who received the Ad26.COV2.S COVID-19 vaccine or a placebo.

The chain recombines TRBV5-6 with TRBJ1-2; TRBD1 agrees at 12 bases. This CDR3 region has 14 residues. CDR1 is SGHDT, CDR2 YYEEEE, per germline. Germline trimming cut 4 bases from V and 8 bases from J; bases unmatched to any gene: 6. Here the CDR3 reads CASSRDRGRGGYTF. The CDR3 DNA reads as TGTGCCAGCAGCCGGGACAGGGGGCGGGGAGGCTACACCTTC.

To note about this clone: This CDR3 is also generated by other DNA sequences in the sample. The chain uses TRBV19 and TRBJ2-1; D not resolved. This CDR3 contains 11 residues. V was pared by 6 bases and J by 8 bases, with 8 bases between. Germline V CDR1 and CDR2: LNHDA, SQIVND (reference sequence). The CDR3 spells CASSPGDEQFF. The CDR3 nucleotides are TGTGCCAGTAGCCCTGGGGATGAGCAGTTCTTC.

This clone was seen many times. With a far larger clone one base away, a read error is the likely cause. Within the sample, other DNA sequences also encode this same CDR3. V is TRBV30 and J is TRBJ1-2, with D possibly matching TRBD1 (6 bases). The CDR3 has 12 residues. V lost 8 bases and J 8 bases, leaving 18 bases between the germline ends. Germline-derived CDR1 and CDR2 are GTSNPN and SVGIG (reference sequence). The CDR3 DNA sequence: TGTGCCGGGCCCCGGGGCCAGGGGGGCTACACCTTC. Its translation is CAGPRGQGGYTF. Full variable domain (remainder filled in from reference TRBV30 and TRBJ1-2): SQTIHQWPATLVQPVGSPLSLECTVEGTSNPNLYWYRQAAGRGLQLLFYSVGIGQISSEVPQNLSASRPQDRQFILSSKKLLLSDSGFYLCAGPRGQGGYTFGSGTRLTVV.

V is TRBV4-3 and J is TRBJ2-5, with D maybe TRBD2 (6 bases). V dropped 2 bases and J dropped 4 bases, with 11 bases sitting between them. Germline CDR1 is LGHNA and CDR2 is YSLEER. This CDR3 has 14 amino acids. The CDR3 sequence is CASSQRRGGETQYF. The CDR3 nucleotides read TGCGCCAGCAGCCAACGAAGGGGAGGAGAGACCCAGTACTTC.

This sequence joins TRBV10-3 and TRBJ1-6; the D gene is possibly TRBD1 (5 bases). Trimming stripped 8 bases from V and 0 bases from J, with 11 bases between. Germline CDR1 ENHRY, CDR2 SYGVKD. The CDR3 has 15 amino acids. CDR3 protein: CAIGASSSYNSPLHF. The CDR3, as DNA: TGTGCCATCGGGGCCTCGAGCTCCTATAATTCACCCCTCCACTTT.

This chain links TRBV6-6 with TRBJ1-6; D gene ambiguous. The CDR3 sequence is 16 residues long. Trimming pared 0 bases from V and 6 bases from J, leaving 12 bases between. Germline V lookup: CDR1 MNHNY, CDR2 SVGAGI (reference sequence). Here the CDR3 reads CASSYSEGTGNSPLHF. Written as DNA, the CDR3 is TGTGCCAGCAGTTACTCGGAGGGTACGGGTAATTCACCCCTCCACTTT.

The chain joins TRBV19 to TRBJ2-2, with D possibly being TRBD1 (7 bases). Germline V CDR1 and CDR2: LNHDA, SQIVND (reference sequence). V lost 7 bases and J 5 bases, leaving 11 bases between the germline ends. This CDR3 is built from 13 residues. Here the CDR3 DNA reads TGTGCCAGTACGCCAGGGGGGACCGGGGAGCTGTTTTTT. Translation: CASTPGGTGELFF.

The chain combines TRBV19 with TRBJ2-7; D is perhaps TRBD1 or TRBD2 (7 bases each). Trimming took 5 bases from V and 3 from J, leaving 20 bases between them. The CDR3 extends over 16 amino acids. The germline gives CDR1 LNHDA, CDR2 SQIVND (reference sequence). The CDR3 reads CASSPPGRGHRYEQYF. CDR3 nucleotides: TGTGCCAGTAGTCCTCCGGGGAGGGGGCACCGCTACGAGCAGTACTTC.

In this sample, this clone turned up a few times. The chain joins TRBV9 to TRBJ1-4; D is possibly TRBD1 (5 bases). Trimming left V 0 bases short and J 7 bases short, with 16 bases between. The CDR3 length is 16 residues. Germline-derived CDR1 and CDR2 are SGDLS and YYNGEE. In DNA, the CDR3 is TGTGCCAGCAGCGTAGGGGAGGGAGGGGTTCGTGAAAAACTGTTTTTT. It yields the protein CASSVGEGGVREKLFF.

As to this clone: The sample has other DNA sequences that encode this CDR3 too. The chain uses TRBV5-8 and TRBJ1-6, with D unresolved. The V and J ends lost 1 base and 7 bases respectively, with 6 bases between them. The CDR3 extends over 13 amino acids. Germline-derived CDR1 and CDR2 are SGHTS and YDEGEE. This CDR3 reads CASSLLRNSPLHF. CDR3 sequence (DNA): TGTGCCAGCAGCTTGCTGCGAAATTCACCCCTCCACTTT.

V and J are TRBV29-1 and TRBJ2-7; either TRBD1 or TRBD2 may supply D (5 bases each). The V end lost 4 bases, the J end lost 7 bases, and 20 bases lay between the germline ends. This CDR3 spans 14 amino acids. Germline lookup yields CDR1 SQVTM and CDR2 ANQGSEA. In nucleotides, the CDR3 is TGCAGCGTTGGCCAAGGGGCCCGGGGTGGGGAGCAGTACTTC. Protein: CSVGQGARGGEQYF.

The J gene is TRBJ2-7, the V gene TRBV6-2 or TRBV6-3; TRBD1 agrees at 12 bases. Germline CDR1 is MNHEY and CDR2 is SVGEGT. The length of the CDR3 is 14 residues. V gave up 5 bases and J gave up 5 bases; unmatched junction bases: 4. The CDR3 reads CASSLRDRGHEQYF. DNA of the CDR3: TGTGCCAGCAGTCTCCGGGACAGGGGGCACGAGCAGTACTTC.

The table lists this clone with a count of one. This chain uses TRBV28 with TRBJ2-1; D remains unclear. The V gene lost 1 base and the J gene lost 9 bases, with 13 bases spanning the gap. The CDR3 is 14 amino acids. Germline CDR1 reads MDHEN; CDR2 reads SYDVKM. CDR3: CASSLSHLGSEQFF. CDR3 bases: TGTGCCAGCAGTTTATCCCATCTAGGATCTGAGCAGTTCTTC. The full variable domain, in which reference TRBV28 and TRBJ2-1 provide the parts outside the CDR3, is DVKVTQSSRYLVKRTGEKVFLECVQDMDHENMFWYRQDPGLGLRLIYFSYDVKMKEKGDIPEGYSVSREKKERFSLILESASTNQTSMYLCASSLSHLGSEQFFGPGTRLTVL.

The DNA of the CDR3 is TGTGCCAGCAGTTTCCGCCCCGGGGGCACTGAAGCTTTCTTT. Translated, it gives CASSFRPGGTEAFF. This chain connects TRBV28 to TRBJ1-1; tentatively, D is TRBD1 (5 bases). CDR1 is MDHEN, CDR2 SYDVKM, per germline. Trimming shortened V by 3 bases and J by 4 bases, and 12 bases separated the two germline ends. This CDR3 is built from 14 residues.

The CDR3 nucleotides are TGTGCCAGCAGTTATGCCCCAGGAGTGAACGAGCAGTACTTC. Protein: CASSYAPGVNEQYF. The rearrangement joins TRBV6-2 or TRBV6-3 to TRBJ2-7; D remains ambiguous. Trimming pared 3 bases from V and 5 bases from J, leaving 14 bases between. Germline CDR1 MNHEY, CDR2 SVGEGT. The CDR3 runs 14 residues.